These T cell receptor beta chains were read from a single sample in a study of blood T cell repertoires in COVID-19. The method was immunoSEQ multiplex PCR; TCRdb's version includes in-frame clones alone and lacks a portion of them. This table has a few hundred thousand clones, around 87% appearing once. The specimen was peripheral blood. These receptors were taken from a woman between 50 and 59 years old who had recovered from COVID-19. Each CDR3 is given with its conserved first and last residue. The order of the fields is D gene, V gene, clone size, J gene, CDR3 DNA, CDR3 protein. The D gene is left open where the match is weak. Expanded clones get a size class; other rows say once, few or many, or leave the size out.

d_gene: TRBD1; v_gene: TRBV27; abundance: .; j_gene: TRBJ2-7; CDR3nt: TGTGCCAGTAGGACAGGGGGCATCAACGAGCAGTACTTC; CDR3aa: CASRTGGINEQYF
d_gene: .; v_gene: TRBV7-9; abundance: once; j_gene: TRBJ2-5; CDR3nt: TGTGCCAGCAGCTTAGCGTCGAGAGAGACCCAGTACTTC; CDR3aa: CASSLASRETQYF
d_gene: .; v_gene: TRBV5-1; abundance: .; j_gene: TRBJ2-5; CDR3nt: TGCGCCAGCAGCTTGGGAGTTAAGGAGACCCAGTACTTC; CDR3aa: CASSLGVKETQYF
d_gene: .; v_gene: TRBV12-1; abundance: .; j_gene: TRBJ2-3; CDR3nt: TGTGCCAGCAGCTTTGAAGCGGGGCAAGTCCCCATAATAGATACGCAGTATTTT; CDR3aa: CASSFEAGQVPIIDTQYF
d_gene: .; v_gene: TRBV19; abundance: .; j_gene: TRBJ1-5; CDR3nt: TGTGCCAGTAGTATAACGTGGTCAGGGAACCAGCCCCAGCATTTT; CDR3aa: CASSITWSGNQPQHF
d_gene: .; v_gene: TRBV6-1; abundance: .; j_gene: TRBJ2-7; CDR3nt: TGTGCCAGCAGTGAAATGGACATAGCCTACGAGCAGTACTTC; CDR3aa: CASSEMDIAYEQYF
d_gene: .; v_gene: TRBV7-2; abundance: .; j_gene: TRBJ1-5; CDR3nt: TGTGCCAGCAGCTTATCGAGCATGCATAGCAATCAGCCCCAGCATTTT; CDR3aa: CASSLSSMHSNQPQHF
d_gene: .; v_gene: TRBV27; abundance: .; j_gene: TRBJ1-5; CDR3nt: TGTGCCAGCAGTTTCGACAGTGAAGTTTCACCCCAGCATTTT; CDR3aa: CASSFDSEVSPQHF
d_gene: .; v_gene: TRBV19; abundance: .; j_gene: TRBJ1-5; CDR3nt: TGTGCCAGTAGTATGGGGCGGGACCGGTACAATCAGCCCCAGCATTTT; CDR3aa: CASSMGRDRYNQPQHF
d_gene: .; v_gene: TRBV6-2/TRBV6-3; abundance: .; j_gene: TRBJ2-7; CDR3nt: TGTGCCAGCAGTTACTCGACTGCCGGCGGACTGCAGTACTTC; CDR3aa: CASSYSTAGGLQYF
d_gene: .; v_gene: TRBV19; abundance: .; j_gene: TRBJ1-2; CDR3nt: TGTGCCAGTAGTATCTCGGCAGGGAATTATGGCTACACCTTC; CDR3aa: CASSISAGNYGYTF
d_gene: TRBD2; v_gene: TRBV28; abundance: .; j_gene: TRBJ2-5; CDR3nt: TGTGCCAGCAGCCCTTTACGGGGGGGCTATATAGAGACCCAGTACTTC; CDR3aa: CASSPLRGGYIETQYF
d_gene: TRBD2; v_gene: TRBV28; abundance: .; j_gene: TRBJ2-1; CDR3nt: TGTGCCAGCAGAAAACCCGGGACTAGTGAGCAGTTCTTC; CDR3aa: CASRKPGTSEQFF
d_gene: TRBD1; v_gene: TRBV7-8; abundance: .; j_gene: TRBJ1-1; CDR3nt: TGTGCCAGCAGCAAGGGACAGGGTGACACTGAAGCTTTCTTT; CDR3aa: CASSKGQGDTEAFF
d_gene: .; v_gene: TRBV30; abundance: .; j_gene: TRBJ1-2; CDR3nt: TGTGCCTGGAGTGTACTTCAGGATTATGGCTACACCTTC; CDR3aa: CAWSVLQDYGYTF
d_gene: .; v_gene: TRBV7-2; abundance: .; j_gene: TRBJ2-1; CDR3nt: TGTGCCAGCAGCTCGGGGTACTTTAACAATGAGCAGTTCTTC; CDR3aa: CASSSGYFNNEQFF
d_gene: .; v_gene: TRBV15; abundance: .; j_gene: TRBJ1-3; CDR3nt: TGTGCCACCAGCACAGGGGTCAACTCTGGAAACACCATATATTTT; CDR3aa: CATSTGVNSGNTIYF